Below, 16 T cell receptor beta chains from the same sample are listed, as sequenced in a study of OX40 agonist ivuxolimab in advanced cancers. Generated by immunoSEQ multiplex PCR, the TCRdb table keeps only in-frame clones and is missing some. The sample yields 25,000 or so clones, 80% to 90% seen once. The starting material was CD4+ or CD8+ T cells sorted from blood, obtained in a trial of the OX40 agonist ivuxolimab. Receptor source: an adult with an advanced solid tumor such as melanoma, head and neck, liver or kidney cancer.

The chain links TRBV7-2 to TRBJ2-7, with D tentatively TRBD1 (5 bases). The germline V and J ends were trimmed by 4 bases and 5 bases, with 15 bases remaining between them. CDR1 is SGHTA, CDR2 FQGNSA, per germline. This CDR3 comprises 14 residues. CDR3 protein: CASSYFIQGHEQYF. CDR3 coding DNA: TGTGCCAGCAGCTACTTCATTCAGGGCCACGAGCAGTACTTC.

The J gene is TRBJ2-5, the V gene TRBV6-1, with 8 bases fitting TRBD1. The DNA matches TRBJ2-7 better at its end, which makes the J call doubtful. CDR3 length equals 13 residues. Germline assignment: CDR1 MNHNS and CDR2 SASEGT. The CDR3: CATLGTGRNEQYF. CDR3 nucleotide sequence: TGTGCCACCTTGGGGACAGGTAGGAACGAGCAGTACTTC.

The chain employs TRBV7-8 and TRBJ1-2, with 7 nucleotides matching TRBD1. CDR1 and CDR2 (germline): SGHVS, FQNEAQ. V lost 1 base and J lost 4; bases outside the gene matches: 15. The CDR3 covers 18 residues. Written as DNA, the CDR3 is TGTGCCAGCAGCTTAGGTCTGCGAGGGGGCGCGGGTGGCTATGGCTACACCTTC. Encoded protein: CASSLGLRGGAGGYGYTF. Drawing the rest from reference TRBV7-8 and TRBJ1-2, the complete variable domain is GAGVSQSPRYKVAKRGQDVALRCDPISGHVSLFWYQQALGQGPEFLTYFQNEAQLDKSGLPSDRFFAERPEGSVSTLKIQRTQQEDSAVYLCASSLGLRGGAGGYGYTFGSGTRLTVV.

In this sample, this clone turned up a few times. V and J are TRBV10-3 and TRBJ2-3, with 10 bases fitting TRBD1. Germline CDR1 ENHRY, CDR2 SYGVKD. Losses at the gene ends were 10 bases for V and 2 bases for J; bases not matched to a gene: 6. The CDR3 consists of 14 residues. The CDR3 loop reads CATEDRGYTDTQYF. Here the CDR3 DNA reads TGTGCCACCGAGGACAGGGGGTACACAGATACGCAGTATTTT.

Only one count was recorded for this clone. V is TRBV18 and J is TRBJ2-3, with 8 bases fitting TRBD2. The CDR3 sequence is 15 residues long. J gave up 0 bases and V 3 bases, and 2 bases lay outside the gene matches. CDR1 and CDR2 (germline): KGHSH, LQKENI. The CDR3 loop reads CASSPTSGSTDTQYF. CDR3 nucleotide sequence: TGTGCCAGCTCACCCACTAGCGGAAGCACAGATACGCAGTATTTT.

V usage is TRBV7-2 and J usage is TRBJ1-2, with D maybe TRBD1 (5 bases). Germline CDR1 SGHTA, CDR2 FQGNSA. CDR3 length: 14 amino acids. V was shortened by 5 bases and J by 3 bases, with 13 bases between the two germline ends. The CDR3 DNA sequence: TGTGCCAGCAGCCCCATCTCAGGGCACTATGGCTACACCTTC. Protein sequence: CASSPISGHYGYTF.

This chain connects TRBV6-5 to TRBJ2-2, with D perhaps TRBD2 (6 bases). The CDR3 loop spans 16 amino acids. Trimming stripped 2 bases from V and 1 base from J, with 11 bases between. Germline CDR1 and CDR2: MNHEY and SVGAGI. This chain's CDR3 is CASSYRPGGNTGELFF. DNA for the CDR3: TGTGCCAGCAGTTACCGACCCGGGGGGAACACCGGGGAGCTGTTTTTT.

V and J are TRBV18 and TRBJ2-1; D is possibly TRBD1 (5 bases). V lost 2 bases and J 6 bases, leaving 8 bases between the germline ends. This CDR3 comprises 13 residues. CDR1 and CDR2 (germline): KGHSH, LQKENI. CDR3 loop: CASSPSDINEQFF. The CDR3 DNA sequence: TGTGCCAGCTCACCATCGGACATCAATGAGCAGTTCTTC.

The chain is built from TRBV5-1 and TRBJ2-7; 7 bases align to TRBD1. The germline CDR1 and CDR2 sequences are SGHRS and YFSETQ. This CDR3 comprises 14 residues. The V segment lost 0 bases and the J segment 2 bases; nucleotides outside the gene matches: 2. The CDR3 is CASSLETGTYEQYF. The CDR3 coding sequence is TGCGCCAGCAGCTTGGAGACAGGGACCTACGAGCAGTACTTC.

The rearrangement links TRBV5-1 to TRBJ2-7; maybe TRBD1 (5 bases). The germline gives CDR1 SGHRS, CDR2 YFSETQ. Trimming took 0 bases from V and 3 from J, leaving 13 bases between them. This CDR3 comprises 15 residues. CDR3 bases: TGCGCCAGCAGCTTGGCCCCAGGGCAATTCTACGAGCAGTACTTC. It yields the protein CASSLAPGQFYEQYF. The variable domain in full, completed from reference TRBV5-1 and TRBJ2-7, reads KAGVTQTPRYLIKTRGQQVTLSCSPISGHRSVSWYQQTPGQGLQFLFEYFSETQRNKGNFPGRFSGRQFSNSRSEMNVSTLELGDSALYLCASSLAPGQFYEQYFGPGTRLTVT.

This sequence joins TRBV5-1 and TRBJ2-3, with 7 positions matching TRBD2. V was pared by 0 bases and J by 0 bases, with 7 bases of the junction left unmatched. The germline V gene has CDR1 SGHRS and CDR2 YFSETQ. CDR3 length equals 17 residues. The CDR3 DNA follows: TGCGCCAGCAGCTTGGCACTAGCGAGGGCTAGCACAGATACGCAGTATTTT. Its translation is CASSLALARASTDTQYF. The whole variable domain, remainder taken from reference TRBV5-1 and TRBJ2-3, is KAGVTQTPRYLIKTRGQQVTLSCSPISGHRSVSWYQQTPGQGLQFLFEYFSETQRNKGNFPGRFSGRQFSNSRSEMNVSTLELGDSALYLCASSLALARASTDTQYFGPGTRLTVL.

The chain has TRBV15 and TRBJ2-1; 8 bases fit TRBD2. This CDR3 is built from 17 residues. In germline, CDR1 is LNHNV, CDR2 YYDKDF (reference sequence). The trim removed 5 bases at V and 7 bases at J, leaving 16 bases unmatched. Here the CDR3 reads CATSGRRGAGVDNEQFF. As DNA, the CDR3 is TGTGCCACCAGCGGACGAAGGGGAGCGGGAGTTGATAATGAGCAGTTCTTC.

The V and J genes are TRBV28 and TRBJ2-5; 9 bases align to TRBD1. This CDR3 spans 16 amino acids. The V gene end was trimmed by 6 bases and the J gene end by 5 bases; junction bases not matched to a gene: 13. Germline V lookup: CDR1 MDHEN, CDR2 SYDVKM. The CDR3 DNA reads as TGTGCCAGCAGACGTCCCGGGACAGGGTTCGGTGAGACCCAGTACTTC. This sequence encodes CASRRPGTGFGETQYF.

The CDR3 sequence is CASSESEGGELFF. The CDR3, as DNA: TGTGCCAGCTCCGAGAGCGAAGGCGGGGAGCTGTTTTTT. This rearrangement joins TRBV18 to TRBJ2-2; D is unresolved. The CDR3 length is 13 residues. Germline V gene sequence: CDR1 KGHSH, CDR2 LQKENI. V was pared by 6 bases and J by 7 bases, with 12 bases between.

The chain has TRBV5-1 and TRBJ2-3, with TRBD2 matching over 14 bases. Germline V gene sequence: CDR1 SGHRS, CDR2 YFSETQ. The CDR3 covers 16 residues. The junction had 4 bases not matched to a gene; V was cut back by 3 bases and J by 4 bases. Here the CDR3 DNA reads TGCGCCAGCAGCTGGGGACTAGCGGGAGCCTCAGATACGCAGTATTTT. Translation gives CASSWGLAGASDTQYF. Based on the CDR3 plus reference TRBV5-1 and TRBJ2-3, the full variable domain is KAGVTQTPRYLIKTRGQQVTLSCSPISGHRSVSWYQQTPGQGLQFLFEYFSETQRNKGNFPGRFSGRQFSNSRSEMNVSTLELGDSALYLCASSWGLAGASDTQYFGPGTRLTVL.

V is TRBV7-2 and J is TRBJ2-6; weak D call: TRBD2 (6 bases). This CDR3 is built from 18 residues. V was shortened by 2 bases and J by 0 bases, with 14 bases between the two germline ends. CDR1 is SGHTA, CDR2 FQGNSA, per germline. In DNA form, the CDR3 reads TGTGCCAGCAGCTTACCCCCTACCGGGAGCTCTGGGGCCAACGTCCTGACTTTC. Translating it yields CASSLPPTGSSGANVLTF.